The sequence of this TCR beta chain was determined in a study of T cells in localized non-small cell lung cancer. The assay was immunoSEQ multiplex PCR, and TCRdb's table has in-frame clones only and misses some. Of 45,000 to 55,000 clones listed, 86% are singletons. The CDR3 extends over 14 amino acids. The V gene lost 1 base and the J gene lost 10 bases, with 16 bases spanning the gap. CDR1 and CDR2 from the germline V gene are SGHDN and FVKESK. Study-level findings and limits: A median of around 60 clones ranked among the top 100 in tumor appeared in adjacent lung. Investigators sequenced only a single tumor region, leaving heterogeneity possible. Exceeding tumor, uninvolved adjacent lung had the highest T cell clonality. Higher adjacent-lung clonality was associated with shorter survival.

This clone appeared a few times. Antigen specificity is unknown. This TCR came from a male donor aged 60 or older with stage III squamous cell lung carcinoma. Source: peripheral blood, taken before any cancer treatment. V usage is TRBV14 and J usage is TRBJ1-1; D is ambiguous. CDR3 nucleotides: TGTGCCAGCAGCCAAGTTAGCGGGCTTTCTCGAGCTTTCTTT. Amino acid sequence: CASSQVSGLSRAFF.